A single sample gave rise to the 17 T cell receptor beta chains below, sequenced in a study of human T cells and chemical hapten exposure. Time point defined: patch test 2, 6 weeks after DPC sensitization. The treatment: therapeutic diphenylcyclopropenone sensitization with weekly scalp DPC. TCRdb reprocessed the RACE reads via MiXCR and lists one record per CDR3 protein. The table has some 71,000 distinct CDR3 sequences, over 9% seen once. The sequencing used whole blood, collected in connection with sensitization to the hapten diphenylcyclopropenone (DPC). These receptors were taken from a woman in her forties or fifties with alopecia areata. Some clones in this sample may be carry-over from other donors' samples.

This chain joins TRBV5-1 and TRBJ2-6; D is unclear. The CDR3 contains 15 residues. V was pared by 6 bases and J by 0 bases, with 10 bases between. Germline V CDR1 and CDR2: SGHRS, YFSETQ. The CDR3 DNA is TGCGCCAGCACTACCCCAAGCTCTGGGGCCAACGTCCTGACTTTC. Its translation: CASTTPSSGANVLTF.

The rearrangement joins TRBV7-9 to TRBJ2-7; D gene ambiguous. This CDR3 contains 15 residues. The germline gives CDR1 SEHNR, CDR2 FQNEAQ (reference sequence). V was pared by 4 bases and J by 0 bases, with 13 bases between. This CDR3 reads CASSSHHRSSYEQYF. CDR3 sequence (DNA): TGTGCCAGCAGCTCTCACCACCGCAGCTCCTACGAGCAGTACTTC.

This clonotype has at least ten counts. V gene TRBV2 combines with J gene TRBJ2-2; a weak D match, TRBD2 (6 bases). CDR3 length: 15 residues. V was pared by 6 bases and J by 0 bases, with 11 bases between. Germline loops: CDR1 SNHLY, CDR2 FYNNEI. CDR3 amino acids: CASSPGLTNTGELFF. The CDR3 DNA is TGTGCCAGCAGCCCGGGACTGACGAACACCGGGGAGCTGTTTTTT.

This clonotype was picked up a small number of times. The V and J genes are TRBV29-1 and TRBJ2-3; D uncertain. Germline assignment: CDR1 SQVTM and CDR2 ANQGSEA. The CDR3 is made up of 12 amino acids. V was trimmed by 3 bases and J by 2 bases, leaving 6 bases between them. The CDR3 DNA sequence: TGCAGCGTTGAGGGCTTCACAGATACGCAGTATTTT. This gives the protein CSVEGFTDTQYF.

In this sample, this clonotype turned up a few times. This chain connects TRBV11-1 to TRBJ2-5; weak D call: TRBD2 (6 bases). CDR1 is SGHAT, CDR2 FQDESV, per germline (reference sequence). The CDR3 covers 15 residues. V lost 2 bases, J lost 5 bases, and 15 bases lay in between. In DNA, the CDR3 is TGTGCCAGCAGCTTATTGTCCAGCCGGGAGGAGACCCAGTACTTC. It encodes CASSLLSSREETQYF.

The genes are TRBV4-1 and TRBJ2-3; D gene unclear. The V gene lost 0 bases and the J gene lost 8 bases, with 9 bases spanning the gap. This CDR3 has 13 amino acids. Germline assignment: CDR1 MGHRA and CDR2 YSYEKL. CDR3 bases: TGCGCCAGCAGCCAAGATAGATGGGGTACGCAGTATTTT. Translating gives CASSQDRWGTQYF.

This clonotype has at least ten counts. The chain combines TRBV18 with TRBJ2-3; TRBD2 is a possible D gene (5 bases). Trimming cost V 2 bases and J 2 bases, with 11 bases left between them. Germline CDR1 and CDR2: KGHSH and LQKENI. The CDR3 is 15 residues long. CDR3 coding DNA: TGTGCCAGCTCACCAGGGCCAGGACTCACAGATACGCAGTATTTT. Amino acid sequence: CASSPGPGLTDTQYF.

CDR3 amino acids: CASSLRGTSEETQYF. The CDR3 region has the DNA TGTGCCAGCAGCCTACGGGGGACTAGCGAGGAGACCCAGTACTTC. The chain couples TRBV11-2 to TRBJ2-5; 10 bases agree with TRBD2. Looked up from germline, CDR1 is SGHAT and CDR2 is FQNNGV. Trimming cost V 5 bases and J 5 bases; bases outside gene matches: 8. This CDR3 has 15 amino acids.

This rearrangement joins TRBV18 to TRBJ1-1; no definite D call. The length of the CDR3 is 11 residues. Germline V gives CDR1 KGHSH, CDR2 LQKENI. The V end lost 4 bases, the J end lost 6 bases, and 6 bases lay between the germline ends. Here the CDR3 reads CASSQGAEAFF. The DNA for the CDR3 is TGTGCCAGCTCACAGGGAGCTGAAGCTTTCTTT.

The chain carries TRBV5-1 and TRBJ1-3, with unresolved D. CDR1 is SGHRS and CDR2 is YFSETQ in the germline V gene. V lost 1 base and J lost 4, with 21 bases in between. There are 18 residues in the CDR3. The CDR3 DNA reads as TGCGCCAGCAGCTTGAACAGCCGTCAGCTCTTTTCCGGAAACACCATATATTTT. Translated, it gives CASSLNSRQLFSGNTIYF. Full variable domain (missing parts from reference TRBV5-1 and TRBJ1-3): KAGVTQTPRYLIKTRGQQVTLSCSPISGHRSVSWYQQTPGQGLQFLFEYFSETQRNKGNFPGRFSGRQFSNSRSEMNVSTLELGDSALYLCASSLNSRQLFSGNTIYFGEGSWLTVV.

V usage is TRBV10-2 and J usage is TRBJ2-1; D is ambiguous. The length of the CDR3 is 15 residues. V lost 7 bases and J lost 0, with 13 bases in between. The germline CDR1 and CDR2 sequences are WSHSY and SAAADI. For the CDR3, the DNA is TGCGCCAGCATAGGATTGGCTAGCTCCTACAATGAGCAGTTCTTC. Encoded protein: CASIGLASSYNEQFF.

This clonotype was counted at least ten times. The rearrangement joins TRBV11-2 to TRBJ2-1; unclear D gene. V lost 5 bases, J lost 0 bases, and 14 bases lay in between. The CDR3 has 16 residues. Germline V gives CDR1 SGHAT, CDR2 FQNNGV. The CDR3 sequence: CASSQIGRSSYNEQFF. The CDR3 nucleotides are TGTGCCAGCAGCCAAATCGGGCGGAGCTCCTACAATGAGCAGTTCTTC. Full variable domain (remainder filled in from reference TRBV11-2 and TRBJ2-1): EAGVAQSPRYKIIEKRQSVAFWCNPISGHATLYWYQQILGQGPKLLIQFQNNGVVDDSQLPKDRFSAERLKGVDSTLKIQPAKLEDSAVYLCASSQIGRSSYNEQFFGPGTRLTVL.

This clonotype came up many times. CDR3 residues: CASSIRSRGAFF. In DNA form, the CDR3 reads TGTGCCAGTAGTATACGCTCTCGGGGAGCTTTCTTT. This chain links TRBV19 with TRBJ1-1, with D hard to call. The CDR3 is 12 amino acids. CDR1 and CDR2 (germline): LNHDA, SQIVND (reference sequence). Trimming shortened V by 2 bases and J by 10 bases, and 11 bases separated the two germline ends.

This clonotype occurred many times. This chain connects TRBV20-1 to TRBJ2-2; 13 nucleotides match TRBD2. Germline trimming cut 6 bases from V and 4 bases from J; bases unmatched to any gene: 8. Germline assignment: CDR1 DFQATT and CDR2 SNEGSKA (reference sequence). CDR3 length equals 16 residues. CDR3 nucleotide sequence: TGCAGTGCAACTCCCGGACTAGCGGGAGCCACCGGGGAGCTGTTTTTT. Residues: CSATPGLAGATGELFF.

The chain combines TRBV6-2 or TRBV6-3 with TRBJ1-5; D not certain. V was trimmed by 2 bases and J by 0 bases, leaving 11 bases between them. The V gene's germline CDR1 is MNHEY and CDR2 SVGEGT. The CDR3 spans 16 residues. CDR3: CASSYAGSLSNQPQHF. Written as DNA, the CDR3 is TGTGCCAGCAGTTACGCGGGGAGCCTTAGCAATCAGCCCCAGCATTTT.

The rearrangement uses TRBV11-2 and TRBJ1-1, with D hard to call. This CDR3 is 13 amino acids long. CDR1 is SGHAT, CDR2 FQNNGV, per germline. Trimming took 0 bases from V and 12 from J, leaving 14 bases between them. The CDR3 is CASSLDFNGYSFF. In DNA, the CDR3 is TGTGCCAGCAGCTTAGATTTTAACGGCTATTCTTTCTTT.

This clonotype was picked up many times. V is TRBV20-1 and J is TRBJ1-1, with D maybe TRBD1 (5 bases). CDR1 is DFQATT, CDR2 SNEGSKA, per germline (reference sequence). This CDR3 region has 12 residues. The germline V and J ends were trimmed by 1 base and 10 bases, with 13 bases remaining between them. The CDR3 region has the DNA TGCAGTGCTAGAGGGGAGGGGCATGCAGCTTTCTTT. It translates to CSARGEGHAAFF.